These 7 T cell receptor beta chains originate from one sample sequenced in a study of T cells in Graves' hyperthyroidism and ophthalmopathy. RNA transcripts served as the template for amplifying TCR beta CDR3 regions. RT-PCR in the first round (using the HTBI primer set) targeted the TCR CDR3. One entry per CDR3 protein results from TCRdb running MiXCR on the multiplex PCR reads. The top ten hold 8% to 9% of the sample, which has roughly 800,000 distinct CDR3 sequences, 38% seen once. The source material was blood. These receptors originate from a man aged 18 to 29 with Graves' hyperthyroidism.

The chain recombines TRBV4-1 with TRBJ2-5; no clear D. Trimming took off 1 base at V and 2 bases at J, with 8 bases between the two ends. The germline V gene has CDR1 MGHRA and CDR2 YSYEKL. The CDR3 consists of 14 residues. CDR3 bases: TGCGCCAGCAGCCAAGCGTCGGTTCAAGAGACCCAGTACTTC. Encoded protein: CASSQASVQETQYF.

The genes are TRBV12-3 or TRBV12-4 and TRBJ2-7; the D is unclear. The CDR3 runs to 12 residues. Deletions cut 4 bases from V and 7 bases from J, with 11 bases between. CDR3 loop: CASSSPLEEQYF. DNA for the CDR3: TGTGCCAGCAGTTCCCCTCTGGAGGAGCAGTACTTC.

This clonotype has a handful of counts. This chain uses TRBV6-1 with TRBJ1-2; 7 nucleotides align to TRBD1. Germline V gene lookup returns CDR1 MNHNS and CDR2 SASEGT. V gave up 5 bases and J gave up 5 bases; unmatched junction bases: 8. CDR3 length equals 14 residues. The CDR3 loop is CASSKHRGGYGYTF. The CDR3 DNA reads as TGTGCCAGCAGTAAACACAGGGGAGGGTATGGCTACACCTTC.

This clonotype was detected only once. The chain employs TRBV7-3 and TRBJ1-4; weak D call: TRBD1 (6 bases). Germline values: CDR1 SGHTA, CDR2 FQGTGA. V was clipped by 5 bases and J by 5 bases, with 18 bases between them. This CDR3 comprises 16 residues. CDR3 sequence reads: CASSQDPGGYNEKLFF. In DNA form, the CDR3 reads TGTGCCAGCAGCCAAGATCCCGGGGGCTACAATGAAAAACTGTTTTTT. Full variable domain (remainder filled in from reference TRBV7-3 and TRBJ1-4): GAGVSQTPSNKVTEKGKYVELRCDPISGHTALYWYRQSLGQGPEFLIYFQGTGAADDSGLPNDRFFAVRPEGSVSTLKIQRTERGDSAVYLCASSQDPGGYNEKLFFGSGTQLSVL.

Comment on this clonotype: In this CDR3 the conserved last residue, phenylalanine or tryptophan, is missing, so a read error is likely. The chain employs TRBV20-1 and TRBJ1-2, with TRBD1 identical over 8 bases. The CDR3 is 13 residues long. Per the germline V gene, CDR1 is DFQATT and CDR2 is SNEGSKA (reference sequence). With V trimmed by 3 bases and J by 5 bases, 5 bases remained unmatched. The CDR3 region is CSARGTGEYGYTL. In DNA, the CDR3 is TGCAGTGCTAGGGGGACAGGAGAGTATGGCTACACCCTC.

This clonotype was detected only a few times. V is TRBV4-1 and J is TRBJ1-2; D is unresolved. The CDR3 is made up of 14 amino acids. The ends were cut back, 5 bases at V and 2 bases at J, with 12 bases in the middle. Germline lookup yields CDR1 MGHRA and CDR2 YSYEKL. CDR3 residues: CASSYDSGNYGYTF. In DNA form, the CDR3 reads TGCGCCAGCAGCTACGATTCGGGGAACTATGGCTACACCTTC.

The rearrangement joins TRBV6-5 to TRBJ2-7; D may correspond to TRBD1 or TRBD2 (5 bases each). The CDR3 runs 13 residues. From germline, CDR1 is MNHEY and CDR2 SVGAGI. Trimming took off 6 bases at V and 6 bases at J, with 15 bases between the two ends. Written as DNA, the CDR3 is TGTGCCAGCAGCGCCTCCCAGGGACGCGAGCAGTACTTC. Its protein is CASSASQGREQYF.